This T cell receptor (beta chain) was captured by sequencing in a study of T cells in Graves' hyperthyroidism and ophthalmopathy. The study, taken as a whole, reports: Most expanded thyroid clonotypes above 0.001 also appeared in blood.

Absent ophthalmopathy progression within 18 months defined stable Graves' hyperthyroidism. Among the patients, aged 18 to 65, hyperthyroidism was newly diagnosed and had lasted under 2 months. Lactation, pregnancy, other autoimmune disease or uncontrolled infection excluded patients. This clonotype was seen repeatedly, ten times or more. Its target is unknown. This CDR3 contains 15 residues. V lost 3 bases and J 1 base, leaving 13 bases between the germline ends. Germline V gives CDR1 SGHRS, CDR2 YFSETQ. The source material, RNA transcripts, was used to amplify TCR beta CDR3 regions. TCR CDR3 regions were first amplified by RT-PCR with HTBI primers. TCRdb passed the multiplex PCR reads through MiXCR, listing each CDR3 protein once. The sample consists of over 550,000 distinct CDR3 sequences, 15% to 20% of them appearing once.

The source is a woman under 30 with Graves' hyperthyroidism. Material for sequencing was blood. This chain joins TRBV5-1 and TRBJ1-1; TRBD1 might be the D (6 bases). As DNA, the CDR3 is TGCGCCAGCAGCTCGGTACAGGGCCCGAACACTGAAGCTTTCTTT. This encodes CASSSVQGPNTEAFF.